This section outlines one TCR beta chain sequence together with its context. What it binds is unknown. The material for each subset, its genomic DNA, was split evenly across several immunoSEQ plates. The table came from immunoSEQ multiplex PCR; TCRdb's copy has only in-frame clones and leaves some out. The data show approximately 2.1 million clones, 93% seen once. The data originate from a study of shared clonotypes between healthy human individuals. Study-wide results and limits: Sharing across four donors was highest in naive CD4 (approximately 5%) and lowest in memory CD8 (approximately 0.4%).

Germline V CDR1 and CDR2: MDHEN, SYDVKM. V was pared by 3 bases and J by 2 bases, with 5 bases of the junction left unmatched. The CDR3 length is 16 residues. Partitioning of CD4+ cells yielded a CD45RA+ naive subset and a CD45RA-negative memory subset. The rearrangement links TRBV28 to TRBJ1-4; 8 bases agree with TRBD1. The sequencing input was naive CD4+ T cells from PBMCs. As for subset: CD45RA+ positively selected. The sequence was obtained from a man younger than 30 in good health. Some clones in this sample may be carry-over from other donors' samples. The CDR3 coding sequence is TGTGCCAGCAGTTTCCAGGGGGCACCCACTAATGAAAAACTGTTTTTT. This sequence encodes CASSFQGAPTNEKLFF.